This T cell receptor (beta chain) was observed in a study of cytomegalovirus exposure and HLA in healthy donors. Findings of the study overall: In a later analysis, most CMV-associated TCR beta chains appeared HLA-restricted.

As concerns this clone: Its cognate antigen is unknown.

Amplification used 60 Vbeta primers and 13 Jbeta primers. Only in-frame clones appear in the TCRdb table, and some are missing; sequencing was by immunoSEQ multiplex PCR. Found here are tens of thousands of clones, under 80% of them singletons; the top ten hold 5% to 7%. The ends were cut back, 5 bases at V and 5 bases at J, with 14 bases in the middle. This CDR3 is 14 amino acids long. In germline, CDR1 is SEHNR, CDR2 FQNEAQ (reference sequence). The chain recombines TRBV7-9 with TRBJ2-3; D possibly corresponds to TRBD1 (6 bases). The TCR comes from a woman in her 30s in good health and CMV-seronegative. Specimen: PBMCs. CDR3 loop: CASSPRTERDTQYF. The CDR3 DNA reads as TGTGCCAGCAGCCCCCGGACAGAGAGAGATACGCAGTATTTT.